A single T cell receptor (beta chain) is shown here with its context. Its antigen is not known. Data came from immunoSEQ multiplex PCR; TCRdb stores just in-frame clones and leaves some out. The data hold around 61,000 clones, with roughly 85% observed a single time. The data were obtained in a study of T cell responses to AZD1222 COVID-19 vaccine. The germline V and J ends were trimmed by 1 base and 2 bases, with 11 bases remaining between them. CDR1 and CDR2 (germline): PRHDT, FYEKMQ (reference sequence). CDR3 length: 15 residues. Findings of the study overall: Every sample of the repertoires postdated the peak T cell response. Only six individuals given AZD1222 were seropositive at baseline.

This chain uses TRBV13 with TRBJ1-1; weak D call: TRBD1 (5 bases). The sequence came from an adult in good health. The material was peripheral blood, obtained on day 0 of AZD1222 vaccination. This chain's CDR3 is CASSLEGRGNTEAFF. The CDR3 nucleotides are TGTGCCAGCAGCTTAGAGGGAAGGGGTAACACTGAAGCTTTCTTT.